This T cell receptor (beta chain) was sequenced for a study of blood T cell repertoires in COVID-19. Across the study: PBMCs, B-cell-depleted T cells, or T cells provided the cDNA or gDNA that made up the material.

Germline values: CDR1 WSHSY, CDR2 SAAADI. This CDR3 has 13 residues. Original processing notes: Reference gene primer amplification gave estimated nucleated cell counts. Sequenced by immunoSEQ multiplex PCR; TCRdb stores in-frame clones only, minus some. V, J and clone size reflect that table, while D and trimming were determined from the DNA. Of a few hundred thousand clones listed, roughly 88% are singletons. A single count supports this clone. At one of its ends the junction is not consistent with the germline gene, which may arise from a read error. This sequence was found in a woman in her thirties or forties with acute COVID-19. V and J are TRBV10-2 and TRBJ1-2; D perhaps matches TRBD1 (6 bases). Input material: PBMCs or T cells enriched from blood (not recorded which). The CDR3 DNA is TGCGCCAGCAGTGAGATGGTAGGGACACAATTTCTCTTC. It is translated as CASSEMVGTQFLF.